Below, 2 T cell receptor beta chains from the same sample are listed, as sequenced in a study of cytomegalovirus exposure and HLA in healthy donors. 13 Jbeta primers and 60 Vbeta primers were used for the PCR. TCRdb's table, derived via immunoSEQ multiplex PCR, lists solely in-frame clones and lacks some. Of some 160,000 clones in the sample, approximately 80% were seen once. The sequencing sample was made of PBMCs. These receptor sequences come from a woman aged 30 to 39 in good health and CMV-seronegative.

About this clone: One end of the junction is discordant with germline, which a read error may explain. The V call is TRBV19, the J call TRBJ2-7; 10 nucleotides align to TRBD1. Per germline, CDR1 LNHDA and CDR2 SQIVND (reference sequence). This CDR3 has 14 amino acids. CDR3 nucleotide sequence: TGTGCCAGTAGACCCGGGACAGGGGTGTACGGGCAGTACTTC. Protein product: CASRPGTGVYGQYF. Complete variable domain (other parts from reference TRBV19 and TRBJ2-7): DGGITQSPKYLFRKEGQNVTLSCEQNLNHDAMYWYRQDPGQGLRLIYYSQIVNDFQKGDIAEGYSVSREKKESFPLTVTSAQKNPTAFYLCASRPGTGVYGQYFGPGTRLTVT.

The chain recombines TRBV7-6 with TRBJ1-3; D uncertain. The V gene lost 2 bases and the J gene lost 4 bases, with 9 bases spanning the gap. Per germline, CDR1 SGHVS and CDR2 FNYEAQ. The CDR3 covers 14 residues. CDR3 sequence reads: CASSLSNPGNTIYF. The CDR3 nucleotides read TGTGCCAGCAGCTTAAGCAACCCGGGAAACACCATATATTTT.